This T cell receptor beta chain was sequenced during a study of post-analysis software for immune sequencing data. Turning to the study itself: Patients had relapsing-remitting, secondary progressive or progressive-relapsing multiple sclerosis; some lacked subtype.

Prepared libraries of TCR beta cDNA carried unique molecular identifiers. T cells numbering about 1 to 11 million yielded 450,000 to 500,000 cDNA molecules. TCRdb reanalysed the PCR reads using MiXCR and keeps one entry per CDR3 protein. The sample has some 700,000 distinct CDR3 sequences, 55% to 60% seen once. Findings and caveats of the study: TRBV5-6, TRBV5-1 and TRBV20-1 were among several TRBV segments more frequent in patients than controls. Those samples that were prepared in the same batch co-clustered strongly by F measure.

For this clonotype: Its cognate antigen is unknown.

The CDR3 loop spans 16 amino acids. Germline V CDR1 and CDR2: KGHDR, SFDVKD. This clonotype originated in a girl aged 2-9 years with multiple sclerosis. The chain joins TRBV24-1 to TRBJ2-5; possible D gene TRBD1, 5 bases. The end of the DNA aligns better with TRBJ2-7, so the J call may be wrong. The sequenced material came from blood. Here the CDR3 DNA reads TGTGCCACCAGTGATTCCCGCAGGGCGCCCCTCTACGAGCAGTACTTC. Translating gives CATSDSRRAPLYEQYF.